The clone carrying this T cell receptor (beta chain) has a handful of counts. Antigen unknown. The entry originates in a study of identical twins. The CDR3 is made up of 13 amino acids. Germline loops: CDR1 LNHDA, CDR2 SQIVND (reference sequence). Trimming left V 8 bases short and J 0 bases short, with 8 bases between. Broader study findings: Out-of-frame TCR alpha sharing observed in monozygotic twins exceeded model estimates. A lower insertion count was a feature of abundant cord blood beta clonotypes, with no such feature in memory repertoires.

Healthy Caucasians made up all donors. TCRdb re-called the 5' RACE reads through MiXCR, storing one row per CDR3 protein. The sample has about 900,000 distinct CDR3 sequences; over 9% are singletons. This sample also appeared in a second study, on yellow fever vaccine responses in identical twins. This second study says: Reportedly, the T cell response mounted by twins to vaccine seemed partly convergent, partly personalized.

The receptor was derived from a woman between 18 and 29 years old in good health. Sequenced material: PBMCs. V usage is TRBV19 and J usage is TRBJ1-5; D remains ambiguous. The CDR3 reads CASGPYSNQPQHF. CDR3 nucleotides: TGTGCCAGTGGGCCGTATAGCAATCAGCCCCAGCATTTT.